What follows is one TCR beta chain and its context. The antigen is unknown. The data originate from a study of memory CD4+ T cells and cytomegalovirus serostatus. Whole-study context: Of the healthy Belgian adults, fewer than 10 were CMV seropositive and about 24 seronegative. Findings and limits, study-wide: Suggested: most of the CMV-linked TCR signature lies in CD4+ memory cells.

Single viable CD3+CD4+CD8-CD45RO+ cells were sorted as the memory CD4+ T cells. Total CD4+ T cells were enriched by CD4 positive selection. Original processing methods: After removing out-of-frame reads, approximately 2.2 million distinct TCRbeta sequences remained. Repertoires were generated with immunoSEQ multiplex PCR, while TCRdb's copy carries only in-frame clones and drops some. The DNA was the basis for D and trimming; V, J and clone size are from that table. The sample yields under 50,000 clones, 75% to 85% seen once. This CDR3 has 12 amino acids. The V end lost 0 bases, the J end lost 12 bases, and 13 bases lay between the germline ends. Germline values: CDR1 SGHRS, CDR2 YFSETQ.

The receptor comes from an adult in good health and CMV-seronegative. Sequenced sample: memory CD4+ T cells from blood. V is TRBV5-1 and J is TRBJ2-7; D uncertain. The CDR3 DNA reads TGCGCCAGCAGCTTGGACCGCTTGTCAAGGTACTTC. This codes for CASSLDRLSRYF.